This T cell receptor (beta chain) was recorded in a study of cytomegalovirus exposure and HLA in healthy donors. Regarding the study as a whole: Subsequent analysis showed first-cohort TCR clusters tending to co-occur in some 110 validation repertoires.

Comments on this clone: What it binds is not known.

Libraries were prepared by immunoSEQ multiplex PCR; TCRdb keeps only in-frame clonotypes and omits some of them. The table includes about 160,000 clones, roughly 86% detected once. With V trimmed by 6 bases and J by 3 bases, 4 bases remained unmatched. The CDR3 has 13 amino acids. CDR1 and CDR2 from the germline V gene are SGHTA and FQGNSA. The donors formed part of the roughly 120-subject validation cohort, distinct from the 666-subject first cohort. V and J are TRBV7-2 and TRBJ1-2; 7 bases line up with TRBD1. The sample consisted of PBMCs. The origin of this receptor is a man aged 18 to 30 in good health and CMV-seropositive. This chain's CDR3 is CASRSTGYYGYTF. CDR3 sequence (DNA): TGTGCCAGCAGATCGACAGGGTACTATGGCTACACCTTC.